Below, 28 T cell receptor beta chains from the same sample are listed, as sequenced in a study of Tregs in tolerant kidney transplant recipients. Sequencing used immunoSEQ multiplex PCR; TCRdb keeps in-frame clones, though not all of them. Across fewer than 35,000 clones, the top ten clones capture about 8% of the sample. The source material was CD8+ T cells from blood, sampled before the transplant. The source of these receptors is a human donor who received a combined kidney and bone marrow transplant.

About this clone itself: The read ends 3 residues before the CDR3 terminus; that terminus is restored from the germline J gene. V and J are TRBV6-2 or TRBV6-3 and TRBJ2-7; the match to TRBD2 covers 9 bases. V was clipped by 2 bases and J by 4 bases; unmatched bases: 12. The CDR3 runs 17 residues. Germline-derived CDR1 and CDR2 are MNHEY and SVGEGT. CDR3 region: CASSYVAGVRSSYEQYF. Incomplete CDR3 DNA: TGTGCCAGCAGTTACGTAGCGGGAGTCCGATCCTCGTACGAG.

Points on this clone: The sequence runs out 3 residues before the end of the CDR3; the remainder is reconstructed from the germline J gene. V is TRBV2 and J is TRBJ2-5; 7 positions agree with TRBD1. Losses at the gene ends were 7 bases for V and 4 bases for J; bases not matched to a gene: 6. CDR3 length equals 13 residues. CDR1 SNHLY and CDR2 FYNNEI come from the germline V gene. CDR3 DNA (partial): TGTGCCAGCATCAGAGGGGGCGTAGAGACC. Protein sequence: CASIRGGVET. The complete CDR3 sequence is CASIRGGVETQYF.

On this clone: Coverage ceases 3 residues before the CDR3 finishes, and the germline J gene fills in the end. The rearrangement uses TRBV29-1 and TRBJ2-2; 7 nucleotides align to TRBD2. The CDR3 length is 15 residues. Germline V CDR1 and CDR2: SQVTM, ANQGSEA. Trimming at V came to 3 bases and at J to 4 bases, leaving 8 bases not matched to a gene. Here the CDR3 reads CSVDVGLAATGELFF. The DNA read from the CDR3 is TGCAGCGTTGACGTGGGGCTAGCGGCCACCGGGGAG.

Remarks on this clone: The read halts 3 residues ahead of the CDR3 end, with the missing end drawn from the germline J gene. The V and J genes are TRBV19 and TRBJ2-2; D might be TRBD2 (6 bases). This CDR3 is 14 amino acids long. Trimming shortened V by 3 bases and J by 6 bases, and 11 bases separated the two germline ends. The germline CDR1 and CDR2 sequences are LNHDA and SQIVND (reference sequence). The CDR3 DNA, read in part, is TGTGCCAGTAGTATCGGGGGTTTAGCCGGGGAG. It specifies CASSIGGLAGE. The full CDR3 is CASSIGGLAGELFF. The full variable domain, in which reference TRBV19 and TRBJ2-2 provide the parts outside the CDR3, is DGGITQSPKYLFRKEGQNVTLSCEQNLNHDAMYWYRQDPGQGLRLIYYSQIVNDFQKGDIAEGYSVSREKKESFPLTVTSAQKNPTAFYLCASSIGGLAGELFFGEGSRLTVL.

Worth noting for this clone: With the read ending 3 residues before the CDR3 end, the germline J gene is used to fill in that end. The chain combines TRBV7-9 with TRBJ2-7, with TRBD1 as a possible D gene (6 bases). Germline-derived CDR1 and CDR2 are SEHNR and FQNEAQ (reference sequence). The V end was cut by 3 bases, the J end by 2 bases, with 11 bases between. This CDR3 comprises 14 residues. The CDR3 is CASSFRTAAYEQYF. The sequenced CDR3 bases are TGTGCCAGCAGCTTCCGGACAGCAGCCTACGAG.

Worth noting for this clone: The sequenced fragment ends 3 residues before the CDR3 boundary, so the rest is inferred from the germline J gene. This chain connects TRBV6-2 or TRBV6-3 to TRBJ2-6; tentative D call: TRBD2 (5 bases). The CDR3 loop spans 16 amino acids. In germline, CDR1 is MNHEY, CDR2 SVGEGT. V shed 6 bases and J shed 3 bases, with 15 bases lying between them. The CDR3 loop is CASRVLSGVGANVLTF. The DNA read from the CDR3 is TGTGCCAGCAGGGTTTTATCCGGGGTTGGGGCCAACGTC.

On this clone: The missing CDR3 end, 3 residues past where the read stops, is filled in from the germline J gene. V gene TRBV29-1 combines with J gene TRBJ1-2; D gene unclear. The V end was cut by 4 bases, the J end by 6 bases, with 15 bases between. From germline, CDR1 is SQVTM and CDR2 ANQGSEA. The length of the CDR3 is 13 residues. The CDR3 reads CSVGMAGGHGYTF. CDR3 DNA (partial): TGCAGCGTTGGGATGGCAGGTGGCCATGGC.

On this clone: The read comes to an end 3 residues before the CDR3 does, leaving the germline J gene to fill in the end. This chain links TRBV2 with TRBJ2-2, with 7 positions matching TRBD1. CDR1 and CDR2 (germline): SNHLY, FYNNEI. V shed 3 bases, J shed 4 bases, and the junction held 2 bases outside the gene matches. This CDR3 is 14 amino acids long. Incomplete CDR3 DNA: TGTGCCAGCAGTGACTGGACAGGCACCGGGGAG. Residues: CASSDWTGTGE. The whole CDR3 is CASSDWTGTGELFF.

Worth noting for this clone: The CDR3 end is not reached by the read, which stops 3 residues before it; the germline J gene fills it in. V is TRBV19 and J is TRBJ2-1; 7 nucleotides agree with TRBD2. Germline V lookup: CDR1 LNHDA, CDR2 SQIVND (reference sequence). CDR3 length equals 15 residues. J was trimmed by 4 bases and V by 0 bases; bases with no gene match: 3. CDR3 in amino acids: CASSIEDSGYNEQFF. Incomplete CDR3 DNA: TGTGCCAGTAGTATAGAAGATAGCGGGTACAATGAG.

The DNA read from the CDR3 is TGTGCCAGCAGCTTACCGGGACAGAGGCTCGACGAG. It yields the protein CASSLPGQRLDE. In full, the CDR3 reads CASSLPGQRLDEQYF. The rearrangement joins TRBV7-9 to TRBJ2-7; 7 bases match TRBD1. The read ends 3 residues shy of where the CDR3 ends; the end is completed using the germline J gene. Per germline, CDR1 SEHNR and CDR2 FQNEAQ (reference sequence). This CDR3 has 15 residues. The V and J ends lost 2 bases and 5 bases, in that order; junction bases with no gene match: 9.

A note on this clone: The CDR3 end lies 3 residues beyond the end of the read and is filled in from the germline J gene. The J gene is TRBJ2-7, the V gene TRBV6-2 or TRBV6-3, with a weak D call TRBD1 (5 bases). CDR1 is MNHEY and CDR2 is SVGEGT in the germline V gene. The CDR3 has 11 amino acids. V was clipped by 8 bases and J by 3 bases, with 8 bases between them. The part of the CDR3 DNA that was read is TGTGCCAGCGGCGACAGCTACGAG. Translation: CASGDSYE. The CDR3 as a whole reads CASGDSYEQYF.

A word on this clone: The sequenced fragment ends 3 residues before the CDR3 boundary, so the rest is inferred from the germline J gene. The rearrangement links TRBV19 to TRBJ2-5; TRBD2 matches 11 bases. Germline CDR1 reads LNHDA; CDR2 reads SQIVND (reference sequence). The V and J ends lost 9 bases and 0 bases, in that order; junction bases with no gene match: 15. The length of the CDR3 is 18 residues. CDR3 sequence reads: CASRPSSGGAPYQETQYF. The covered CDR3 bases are TGTGCCAGCCGGCCAAGTAGCGGGGGGGCCCCGTACCAAGAGACC. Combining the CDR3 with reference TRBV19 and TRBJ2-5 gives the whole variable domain DGGITQSPKYLFRKEGQNVTLSCEQNLNHDAMYWYRQDPGQGLRLIYYSQIVNDFQKGDIAEGYSVSREKKESFPLTVTSAQKNPTAFYLCASRPSSGGAPYQETQYFGPGTRLLVL.

CDR3 residues: CASSERTPYEQYF. The CDR3 DNA, read in part, is TGCGCCAGCAGTGAGAGGACACCCTACGAG. The chain couples TRBV10-2 to TRBJ2-7; tentatively, D is TRBD1 (5 bases). The read falls 3 residues short of the CDR3 end, and the missing part is taken from the germline J gene. V was shortened by 2 bases and J by 2 bases, with 7 bases between the two germline ends. The germline gives CDR1 WSHSY, CDR2 SAAADI. CDR3 length equals 13 residues.

The part of the CDR3 DNA that was read is TGTGCCAGCAGCTTAGCTGGCGGCCCCTACGAG. Its translation: CASSLAGGPYE. The whole CDR3 region reads CASSLAGGPYEQYF. V usage is TRBV7-2 and J usage is TRBJ2-7; D uncertain. The read terminates 3 residues before the CDR3 end, so the remaining end is supplied by the germline J gene. V was cut by 0 bases and J by 2 bases, with 8 bases left in between. CDR3 size: 14 residues. Germline assignment: CDR1 SGHTA and CDR2 FQGNSA.

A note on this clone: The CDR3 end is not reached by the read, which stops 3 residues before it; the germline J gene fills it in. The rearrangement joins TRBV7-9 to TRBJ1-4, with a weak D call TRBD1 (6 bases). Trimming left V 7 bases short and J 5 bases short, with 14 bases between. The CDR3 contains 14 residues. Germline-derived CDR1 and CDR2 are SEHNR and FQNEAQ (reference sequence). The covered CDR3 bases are TGTGCCAGCACCCATGACAGGATCAATGAAAAA. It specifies CASTHDRINEK. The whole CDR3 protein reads CASTHDRINEKLFF.

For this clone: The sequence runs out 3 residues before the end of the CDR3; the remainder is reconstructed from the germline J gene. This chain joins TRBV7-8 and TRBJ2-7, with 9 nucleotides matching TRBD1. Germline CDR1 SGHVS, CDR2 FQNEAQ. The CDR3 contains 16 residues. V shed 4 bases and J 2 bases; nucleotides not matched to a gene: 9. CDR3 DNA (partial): TGTGCCAGCAGCTCTGCACAGGGGGCGATCACCTACGAG. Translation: CASSSAQGAITYE. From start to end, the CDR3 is CASSSAQGAITYEQYF.

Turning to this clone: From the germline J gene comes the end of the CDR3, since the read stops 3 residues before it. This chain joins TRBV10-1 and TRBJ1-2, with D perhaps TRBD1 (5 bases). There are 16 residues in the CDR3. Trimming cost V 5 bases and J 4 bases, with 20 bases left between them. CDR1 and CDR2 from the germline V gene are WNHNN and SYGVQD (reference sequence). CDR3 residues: CASSFLREGEGYGYTF. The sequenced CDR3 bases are TGCGCCAGCAGTTTCCTGAGGGAAGGGGAGGGCTATGGC.

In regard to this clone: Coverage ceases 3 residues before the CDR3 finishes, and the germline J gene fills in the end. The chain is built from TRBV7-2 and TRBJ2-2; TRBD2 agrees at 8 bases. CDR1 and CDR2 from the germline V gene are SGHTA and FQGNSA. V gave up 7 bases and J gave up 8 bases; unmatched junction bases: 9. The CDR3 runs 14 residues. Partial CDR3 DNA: TGTGCCAGCACCCAATCGGGACTAGGAGGGGAG. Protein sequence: CASTQSGLGGE. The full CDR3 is CASTQSGLGGELFF. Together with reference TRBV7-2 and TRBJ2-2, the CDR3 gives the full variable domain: GAGVSQSPSNKVTEKGKDVELRCDPISGHTALYWYRQSLGQGLEFLIYFQGNSAPDKSGLPSDRFSAERTGGSVSTLTIQRTQQEDSAVYLCASTQSGLGGELFFGEGSRLTVL.

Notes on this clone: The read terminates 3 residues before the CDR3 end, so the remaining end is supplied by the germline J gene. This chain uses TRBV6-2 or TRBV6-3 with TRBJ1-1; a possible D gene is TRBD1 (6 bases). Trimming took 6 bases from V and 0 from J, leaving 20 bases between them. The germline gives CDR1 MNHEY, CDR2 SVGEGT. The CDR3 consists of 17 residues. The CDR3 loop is CASSRPTGPNLNTEAFF. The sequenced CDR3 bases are TGTGCCAGCAGCCGCCCGACAGGACCCAATTTGAACACTGAA.

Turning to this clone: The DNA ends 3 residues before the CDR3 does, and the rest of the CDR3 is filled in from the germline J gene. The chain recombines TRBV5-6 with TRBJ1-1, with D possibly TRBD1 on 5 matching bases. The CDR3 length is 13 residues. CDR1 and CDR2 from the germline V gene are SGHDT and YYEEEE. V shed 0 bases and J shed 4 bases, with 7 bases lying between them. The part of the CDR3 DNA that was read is TGTGCCAGCAGCTTGGGGGGCGGCACTGAA. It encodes CASSLGGGTE. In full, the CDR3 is CASSLGGGTEAFF. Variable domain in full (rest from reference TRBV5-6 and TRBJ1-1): DAGVTQSPTHLIKTRGQQVTLRCSPKSGHDTVSWYQQALGQGPQFIFQYYEEEERQRGNFPDRFSGHQFPNYSSELNVNALLLGDSALYLCASSLGGGTEAFFGQGTRLTVV.

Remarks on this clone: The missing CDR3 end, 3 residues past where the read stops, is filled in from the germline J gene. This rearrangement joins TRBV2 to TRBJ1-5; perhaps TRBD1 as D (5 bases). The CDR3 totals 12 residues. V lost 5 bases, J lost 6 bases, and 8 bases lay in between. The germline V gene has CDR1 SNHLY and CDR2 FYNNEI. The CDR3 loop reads CASSPGIQPQHF. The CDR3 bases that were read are TGTGCCAGCAGTCCAGGGATTCAGCCC.

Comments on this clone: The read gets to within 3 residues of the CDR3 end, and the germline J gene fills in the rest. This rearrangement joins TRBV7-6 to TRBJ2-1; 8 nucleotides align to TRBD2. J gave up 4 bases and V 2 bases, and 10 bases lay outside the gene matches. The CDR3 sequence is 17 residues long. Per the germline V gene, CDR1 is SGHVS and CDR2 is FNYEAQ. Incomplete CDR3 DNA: TGTGCCAGCAGCTTATCCCCAGCGGGGGCGATATACAATGAG. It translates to CASSLSPAGAIYNE. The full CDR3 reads CASSLSPAGAIYNEQFF.

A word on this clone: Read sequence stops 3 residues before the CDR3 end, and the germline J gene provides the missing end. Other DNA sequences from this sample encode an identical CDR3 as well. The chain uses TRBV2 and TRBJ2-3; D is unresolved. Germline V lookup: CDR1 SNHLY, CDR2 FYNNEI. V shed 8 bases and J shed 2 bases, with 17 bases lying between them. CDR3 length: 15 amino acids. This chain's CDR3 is CASLGSTYFTDTQYF. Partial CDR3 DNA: TGTGCCAGCCTCGGGTCAACTTATTTCACAGATACG.

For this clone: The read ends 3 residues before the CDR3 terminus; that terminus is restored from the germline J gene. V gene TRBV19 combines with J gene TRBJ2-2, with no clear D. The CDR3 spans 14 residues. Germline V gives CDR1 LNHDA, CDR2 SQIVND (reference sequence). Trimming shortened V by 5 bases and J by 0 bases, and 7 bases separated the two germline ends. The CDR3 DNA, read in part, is TGTGCCAGTAGTCCAACAGCGAACACCGGGGAG. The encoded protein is CASSPTANTGE. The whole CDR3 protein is CASSPTANTGELFF.

The chain's CDR3 is CASSIGGPEAFF. The DNA read from the CDR3 is TGTGCCAGTAGTATAGGAGGCCCTGAA. The chain couples TRBV19 to TRBJ1-1; D ambiguous. The read ends 3 residues early relative to the CDR3; the germline J gene fills the gap. CDR3 length: 12 residues. Trimming removed 1 base at V and 6 bases at J, with 6 bases between. Germline V gives CDR1 LNHDA, CDR2 SQIVND (reference sequence).

This chain's CDR3 is CASSSPIAGGHTGELFF. CDR3 DNA, as far as it was read: TGTGCCAGCAGCTCCCCTATTGCGGGGGGACACACCGGGGAG. The chain is built from TRBV7-8 and TRBJ2-2, with 8 bases fitting TRBD2. The read ends 3 residues before the CDR3 terminus; that terminus is restored from the germline J gene. Germline loops: CDR1 SGHVS, CDR2 FQNEAQ. CDR3 length: 17 amino acids. Unmatched junction bases numbered 10, after V lost 4 bases and J lost 3 bases. The full variable domain, in which reference TRBV7-8 and TRBJ2-2 provide the parts outside the CDR3, is GAGVSQSPRYKVAKRGQDVALRCDPISGHVSLFWYQQALGQGPEFLTYFQNEAQLDKSGLPSDRFFAERPEGSVSTLKIQRTQQEDSAVYLCASSSPIAGGHTGELFFGEGSRLTVL.

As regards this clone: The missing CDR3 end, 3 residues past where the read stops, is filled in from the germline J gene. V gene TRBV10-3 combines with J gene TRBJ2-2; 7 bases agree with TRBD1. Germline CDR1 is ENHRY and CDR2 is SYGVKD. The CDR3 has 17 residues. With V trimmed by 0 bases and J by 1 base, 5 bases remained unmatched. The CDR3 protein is CAISESWTGENTGELFF. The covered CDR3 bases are TGTGCCATCAGTGAGTCGTGGACAGGCGAGAACACCGGGGAG.

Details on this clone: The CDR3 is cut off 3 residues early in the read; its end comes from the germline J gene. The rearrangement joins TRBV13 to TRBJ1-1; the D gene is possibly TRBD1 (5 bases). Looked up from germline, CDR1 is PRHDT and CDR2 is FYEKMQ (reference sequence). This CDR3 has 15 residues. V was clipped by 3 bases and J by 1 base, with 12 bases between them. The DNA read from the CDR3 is TGTGCCAGCAGCTTCTGGGGCCGCGAGAACACTGAA. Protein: CASSFWGRENTE. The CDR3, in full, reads CASSFWGRENTEAFF.